A selection of T cell receptor beta chains follows, all from one sample in a study of cytomegalovirus exposure and HLA in healthy donors. Repertoires were generated with immunoSEQ multiplex PCR, while TCRdb's copy carries only in-frame clones and drops some. The sample totals over 75,000 clones. The sequenced sample consisted of PBMCs. These TCRs come from a girl aged 5 to 17 in good health and CMV-seropositive. CDR3s include the opening cysteine and the closing phenylalanine or tryptophan. The order of the fields is J gene, D gene, V gene, CDR3 DNA, CDR3 protein. D genes are given only for firm matches.

>TRBJ1-2|TRBD1|TRBV2
TGTGCCAGCAAATTACAGGCCGGACAGGGGGCTTTC
CASKLQAGQGAF
>TRBJ1-2|-|TRBV7-2
TGTGCCACGTACGGGGCGGGAAACTATGGCTACACCTTC
CATYGAGNYGYTF
>TRBJ1-6|TRBD1|TRBV7-2
TGTGCCAGCAGCTTTGGGGACAGGTCGAGAAATGATTCACCCCTCCACTTT
CASSFGDRSRNDSPLHF
>TRBJ2-3|-|TRBV7-6
TGTGCCAGCAGCTTAAATGGGGGCGGGGATACGCAGTATTTT
CASSLNGGGDTQYF
>TRBJ2-7|-|TRBV7-9
TGTGCCAGCAGCTTGGTCATCGGACAGGGAGGGATTTTGTTC
CASSLVIGQGGILF
>TRBJ2-5|-|TRBV15
TGTGCCACCAGCAGAGATCCGAGGGTTGGGGAGACCCAGTACTTC
CATSRDPRVGETQYF
>TRBJ1-6|TRBD1|TRBV6-5
TGTGCCAGCAGTACCGGGACAGGGGGCTCACCCCTCCACTTT
CASSTGTGGSPLHF
>TRBJ1-6|-|TRBV28
TGTGCCAGCACCCTAAGGAGGGGTTCCTATAATTCACCCCTCCACTTT
CASTLRRGSYNSPLHF
>TRBJ2-3|TRBD2|TRBV2
TGTGCCAGCACGACGGGGGGGCGTACAGATACGCAGTATTTT
CASTTGGRTDTQYF
>TRBJ1-5|TRBD1|TRBV14
TGTGCCAGCAGCAGACAGGGGATGGGTCAGCCCCAGCATTTT
CASSRQGMGQPQHF
>TRBJ1-2|TRBD1|TRBV7-3
TGTGCCAGCAGCTTAACTGGACAGGGTCCCGGCTATGGCTACACCTTC
CASSLTGQGPGYGYTF
>TRBJ1-5|-|TRBV18
TGTGCCAGCGCGCCCCAGGGGCCGTATCAGCCCCAGCATTTT
CASAPQGPYQPQHF
>TRBJ1-4|-|TRBV19
TGTGCCAGTAGTCCCGGGATCATGACCACTAATGAAAAACTGTTTTTT
CASSPGIMTTNEKLFF
>TRBJ1-3|TRBD1|TRBV4-3
TGCGCCAGCAGCCAAGAATGGACAGGGGGAATTGGAAACACCATATATTTT
CASSQEWTGGIGNTIYF
>TRBJ2-5|TRBD2|TRBV6-5
TGTGCCAGCAGGAAATATAGCGGGGGGGCTGAGACCCAGTACTTC
CASRKYSGGAETQYF
>TRBJ1-1|-|TRBV18
TGTGCCAGCTCACGACAGGACACTGAAGCTTTCTTT
CASSRQDTEAFF
>TRBJ1-2|-|TRBV5-4
TGTGCCAGCAGCTGGGGCGACGGATCCTATGGCTACACCTTC
CASSWGDGSYGYTF
>TRBJ1-1|-|TRBV11-1
TGTGCCAGCACCGCCGGGGGGAGCACTGAAGCTTTCTTT
CASTAGGSTEAFF
>TRBJ1-1|-|TRBV4-3
TGCGCCAGCAGCCAAGACTCCAGGAACACTGAAGCTTTCTTT
CASSQDSRNTEAFF
>TRBJ2-7|-|TRBV5-1
TGCGCCAGCAGCTCATCCTACGAGCAGTACTTC
CASSSSYEQYF
>TRBJ2-7|-|TRBV9
TGTGCCAGCAGCGGAGAGGACTTTTACGAGCAGTACTTC
CASSGEDFYEQYF
>TRBJ2-5|TRBD1|TRBV6-5
TGTGCCAGCAACGCCGACAGGGGAAGCGGAGAGACCCAGTACTTC
CASNADRGSGETQYF
>TRBJ2-3|-|TRBV6-6
TGTGCCAGCAGTTCCCCACTGGAGGGGGCAACAGATACGCAGTATTTT
CASSSPLEGATDTQYF
>TRBJ2-7|TRBD2|TRBV4-2
TGTGCCGGGACGTTAGCGGGGGCCAGCTCCTACGAGCAGTACTTC
CAGTLAGASSYEQYF
>TRBJ2-5|-|TRBV15
TGTGCCACCAGCAGCGGGGAAGAGACCCAGTACTTC
CATSSGEETQYF
>TRBJ1-6|-|TRBV5-6
TGTGCCAGCAGCTTGAGGCAGGGTTTTTCACCCCTCCACTTT
CASSLRQGFSPLHF
>TRBJ2-3|TRBD1|TRBV6-6
TGTGCCAGCCGCGACAGGGCCAGCACAGATACGCAGTATTTT
CASRDRASTDTQYF
>TRBJ1-6|-|TRBV4-1
TGCGCCAGCAGCCAAGTGCTGCGGGATAATTCACCCCTCCACTTT
CASSQVLRDNSPLHF
>TRBJ1-2|-|TRBV9
TGTGCCAGCAGAACACCACGAAATGGCTACACCTTC
CASRTPRNGYTF
>TRBJ2-3|TRBD1|TRBV7-2
TGTGCCAGCAGCATACAGGGGGCAAGAGGCATCCATACGCAGTATTTT
CASSIQGARGIHTQYF
>TRBJ1-4|TRBD1|TRBV5-1
TGCGCCAGCAGCTTGGGGGACAGTTTAGGGGAAAAACTGTTTTTT
CASSLGDSLGEKLFF
>TRBJ2-3|TRBD2|TRBV29-1
TGCAGCGTTGGAGGGACTAGCCTTTCCCCAGATACGCAGTATTTT
CSVGGTSLSPDTQYF
>TRBJ1-2|-|TRBV5-1
TGCGCCAGCAGCTTCGGTCGCGGGACCGCCTTTGGCTACACCTTC
CASSFGRGTAFGYTF
>TRBJ1-6|-|TRBV7-9
TGTGCCAGCAGTGAACTGAGCCCCGGGAACTATAATTCACCCCTCCACTTT
CASSELSPGNYNSPLHF
>TRBJ2-5|-|TRBV15
TGTGCCACCAGCAGAGATATTCAGACCCAGTACTTC
CATSRDIQTQYF
>TRBJ2-1|-|TRBV9
TGTGCCAGCAGCGTAGCCGGGGGTCCCGACAATGAGCAGTTCTTC
CASSVAGGPDNEQFF
>TRBJ2-6|TRBD1|TRBV19
TGTGCCAGTAGTAACAGGGGTTCCTTAGCTGAGGCCAACGTCCTGACTTTC
CASSNRGSLAEANVLTF
>TRBJ1-4|-|TRBV19
TGTGCCAGTAGTATAGGGCTATACGGGTATGAAAAACTGTTTTTT
CASSIGLYGYEKLFF
>TRBJ2-5|TRBD1|TRBV7-2
TGTGCCAGCAGGCCACCCGGGACAGGGCAAGAGACCCAGTACTTC
CASRPPGTGQETQYF
>TRBJ2-2|-|TRBV4-3
TGCGCCAGCAGCCAAGATCGGGGGAACACCGGGGAGCTGTTTTTT
CASSQDRGNTGELFF
>TRBJ2-5|-|TRBV7-3
TGTGCCAGCAGACGTGCGGACCAAGAGACCCAGTACTTC
CASRRADQETQYF
>TRBJ2-2|-|TRBV15
TGTGCCACCAGGGTTCCGGACACCGGGGAGCTGTTTTTT
CATRVPDTGELFF
>TRBJ2-1|-|TRBV6-6
TGTGCCAGCAGTTTCGAAAGCGGAACCTCCTACAATGAGCAGTTCTTC
CASSFESGTSYNEQFF
>TRBJ2-3|-|TRBV9
TGTGCCAGCAGCCTTAGCCGGGGTTCCACAGATACGCAGTATTTT
CASSLSRGSTDTQYF
>TRBJ1-2|-|TRBV7-2
TGTGCCAGCAGCTTTCACAGGGACTATGGCTACACCTTC
CASSFHRDYGYTF
>TRBJ1-5|-|TRBV5-6
TGTGCCAGCAGCGGGGGGGGCTCGGTCAATCAGCCCCAGCATTTT
CASSGGGSVNQPQHF
>TRBJ2-1|-|TRBV7-2
TGTGCCAGCAGCTTTAGTGGTGCCTACAATGAGCAGTTCTTC
CASSFSGAYNEQFF
>TRBJ1-1|TRBD1|TRBV28
TGTGCCAGCAGTTGGACAGGGAGCGCTTTCTTT
CASSWTGSAFF
>TRBJ2-5|TRBD1|TRBV19
TGTGCCAGTAGTACAGGGGGCGGTGGGGAGACCCAGTACTTC
CASSTGGGGETQYF
>TRBJ2-7|TRBD1|TRBV27
TGTGCCAGCAGTGGGCCGACAGGGGGGACCTACGAGCAGTACTTC
CASSGPTGGTYEQYF